One and the same sample provided the 13 T cell receptor beta chains below, sequenced in a study of vaccination and CD4 T cells after COVID-19. Their recognized antigens are unknown. Oncomine TCR Beta short-read sequencing was applied to DNA from cultured CD4+ T cells. TCRdb passed the PCR reads through MiXCR, listing each CDR3 protein once. Of 20,000 to 25,000 distinct CDR3 sequences in the sample, approximately 29% were seen once. The time point here: late sampling 161 to 241 days after vaccination in three convalescent patients. Treatment of the sample: approximately nine-day PBMC culture with coronavirus spike peptide pools or control peptides (ViraFEST assay). The sequencing used CD4+ T cells from blood, cultured in vitro, collected about 7 months after SARS-CoV-2 vaccination. Receptors were obtained from a human donor who had recovered from COVID-19.

This clonotype was seen more than once but under ten times. At one of its ends the junction is not consistent with the germline gene, which may arise from a read error. The chain employs TRBV7-7 and TRBJ2-7; D remains ambiguous. Germline V CDR1 and CDR2: SSHAT, FNYEAQ (reference sequence). CDR3 length equals 13 residues. Here the CDR3 DNA reads TGTGCTAGCAGCTTGGGCAGAGACTACGAGCAGTACTTC. It translates to CASSLGRDYEQYF.

The chain employs TRBV5-6 and TRBJ1-6; maybe TRBD1 (5 bases). In germline, CDR1 is SGHDT, CDR2 YYEEEE. The CDR3 spans 15 residues. The germline V and J ends were trimmed by 4 bases and 7 bases, with 15 bases remaining between them. The CDR3 is CASSARGGGNSPLHF. The CDR3 DNA sequence: TGTGCCAGCAGCGCCCGGGGGGGTGGCAATTCACCCCTCCACTTT.

A few counts support this clonotype. The chain recombines TRBV7-2 with TRBJ2-2; no definite D call. This CDR3 region has 13 residues. The germline V and J ends were trimmed by 5 bases and 3 bases, with 7 bases remaining between them. Looked up from germline, CDR1 is SGHTA and CDR2 is FQGNSA. CDR3 amino acids: CASSQKYTGELFF. For the CDR3, the DNA is TGTGCCAGCAGCCAAAAATACACCGGGGAGCTGTTTTTT.

The chain recombines TRBV20-1 with TRBJ1-5, with 7 bases that match TRBD1. Germline assignment: CDR1 DFQATT and CDR2 SNEGSKA (reference sequence). Germline trimming cut 6 bases from V and 4 bases from J; bases unmatched to any gene: 3. This CDR3 is 12 amino acids long. The CDR3 DNA reads as TGCAGTGCGCAACAGGGGAATCAGCCCCAGCATTTT. The encoded protein is CSAQQGNQPQHF.

The V call is TRBV27, the J call TRBJ2-1, with 9 bases identical to TRBD2. The CDR3 runs to 18 residues. Germline lookup yields CDR1 MNHEY and CDR2 SMNVEV (reference sequence). The V gene end was trimmed by 7 bases and the J gene end by 7 bases; junction bases not matched to a gene: 20. The CDR3 sequence: CASTSMTGNLLAGNEQFF. In DNA form, the CDR3 reads TGTGCCAGCACTTCCATGACAGGGAACCTCCTAGCGGGAAATGAGCAGTTCTTC.

The chain employs TRBV20-1 and TRBJ2-3, with 12 bases that match TRBD2. The CDR3 sequence is 14 residues long. Germline CDR1 DFQATT, CDR2 SNEGSKA (reference sequence). The trim removed 3 bases at V and 7 bases at J, leaving 5 bases unmatched. The CDR3 here is CSASRTSGKYTQYF. For the CDR3, the DNA is TGCAGTGCTAGTCGGACTAGCGGGAAATATACGCAGTATTTT.

This chain links TRBV6-1 with TRBJ2-7, with TRBD1 matching 8 bases. Germline lookup yields CDR1 MNHNS and CDR2 SASEGT. This CDR3 spans 12 amino acids. Losses at the gene ends were 8 bases for V and 3 bases for J; bases not matched to a gene: 3. The CDR3 sequence: CASRDRLYEQYF. In DNA, the CDR3 is TGTGCCAGCCGGGACAGGCTCTACGAGCAGTACTTC.

The sample holds a few counts of this clonotype. The rearrangement uses TRBV4-2 and TRBJ2-7; the match to TRBD2 covers 8 bases. Germline CDR1 LGHNA, CDR2 YNFKEQ. This CDR3 has 16 amino acids. V was clipped by 3 bases and J by 2 bases; unmatched bases: 9. The chain's CDR3 is CASSHPRGASTYEQYF. The DNA for the CDR3 is TGTGCCAGCAGCCACCCGCGGGGGGCTTCGACCTACGAGCAGTACTTC.

This clonotype was seen only a few times. The rearrangement joins TRBV6-1 to TRBJ2-3, with TRBD1 matching over 8 bases. This CDR3 is built from 16 residues. Losses at the gene ends were 6 bases for V and 1 base for J; bases not matched to a gene: 9. CDR1 MNHNS and CDR2 SASEGT come from the germline V gene. The CDR3: CASSRQTGVRTDTQYF. As DNA, the CDR3 is TGTGCCAGCAGCCGACAGACAGGGGTCCGCACAGATACGCAGTATTTT.

This rearrangement joins TRBV20-1 to TRBJ2-4; 7 bases are shared with TRBD1. The CDR3 consists of 15 residues. The trim removed 3 bases at V and 12 bases at J, leaving 17 bases unmatched. Germline values: CDR1 DFQATT, CDR2 SNEGSKA (reference sequence). DNA for the CDR3: TGCAGTGCTAGTCTGGGACAGAGGGTAACGGGTGCTCAGTACTTC. This translates into CSASLGQRVTGAQYF.

In this sample, this clonotype turned up a few times. The rearrangement links TRBV7-3 to TRBJ2-5; 8 bases map to TRBD1. From germline, CDR1 is SGHTA and CDR2 FQGTGA. The CDR3 extends over 13 amino acids. V lost 1 base to trimming and J lost 7 bases; unmatched junction nucleotides: 2. CDR3 sequence (DNA): TGTGCCAGCAGCTTAATAACAGGGGGGACCCAGTACTTC. It codes for CASSLITGGTQYF.

The genes are TRBV5-4 and TRBJ2-1, with D maybe TRBD2 (6 bases). Trimming shortened V by 4 bases and J by 5 bases, and 16 bases separated the two germline ends. The CDR3 loop spans 15 amino acids. CDR1 is SGHNT, CDR2 YYREEE, per germline (reference sequence). CDR3 protein: CASSPTGTRNNEQFF. CDR3 DNA sequence: TGTGCCAGCAGCCCAACGGGGACTCGGAACAATGAGCAGTTCTTC.

This clonotype was seen a few times. The rearrangement joins TRBV20-1 to TRBJ2-7; either TRBD1 or TRBD2 may supply D (5 bases each). The CDR3 loop spans 16 amino acids. CDR1 is DFQATT, CDR2 SNEGSKA, per germline (reference sequence). V lost 3 bases and J 1 base, leaving 19 bases between the germline ends. The CDR3 DNA follows: TGCAGTGCTAGTCAACTCCAGGGACCCGATTCCTACGAGCAGTACTTC. It encodes CSASQLQGPDSYEQYF.